This TCR beta chain was obtained from a study of graft-versus-host responses after intestinal transplantation. Looking at the study overall: All recipients were transplanted with multivisceral, liver-intestinal, or isolated intestinal grafts. The whole recipient group had anti-thymocyte globulin induction followed by tacrolimus and steroids for around 3 years.

The germline CDR1 and CDR2 sequences are SGHRS and YFSETQ. This CDR3 is 15 amino acids long. V shed 4 bases and J 5 bases; nucleotides not matched to a gene: 7. With respect to this clone: What it binds is unknown.

Study-wide results and limits: High graft-versus-host to host-versus-graft clonal ratios were seen in allografts of patients with graft-donor T cell macrochimerism. GvH clonotypes were identified within recipient marrow, with a subset emerging first in ileum or blood.

The table came from immunoSEQ multiplex PCR; TCRdb's copy has only in-frame clones and leaves some out. The sample consists of 4,500 to 6,500 clones, just over 70% of them appearing once. This receptor was obtained from a human patient who received an intestinal transplant, so some T cells may come from the graft donor. The chain employs TRBV5-1 and TRBJ1-1; the match to TRBD1 covers 11 bases. Specimen: PBMCs, collected around 300 days after intestinal transplant. Here the CDR3 reads CASSQGQGALTEAFF. The CDR3 nucleotides are TGCGCCAGCAGCCAAGGACAGGGGGCATTAACTGAAGCTTTCTTT.